The T cell receptor (beta chain) under discussion was sequenced for a study of breast tumors, draining lymph nodes, adjacent tissues. Overall study findings and caveats: The lymph node origin of tumor T cells was framed as consistent with a hypothesis, not demonstrated. Tumor TCR diversity was below lymph nodes but above nontumor tissue. Findings are consistent with lymph node origin and intratumoral expansion of most tumor T cells.

This clonotype was observed a few times. The antigen is not known. Trimming cost V 5 bases and J 2 bases; bases outside gene matches: 1. Germline CDR1 reads DFQATT; CDR2 reads SNEGSKA (reference sequence). CDR3 length: 14 residues. TCRdb redid the calling of the multiplex PCR reads with MiXCR, one entry per CDR3 protein. The sample lists more than 15,000 distinct CDR3 sequences, around two fifths occurring once. The TCR sequence derives from a female donor with breast cancer. Some clones in this sample may be carry-over from other donors' samples. Sequenced material: breast tumor tissue. The chain links TRBV20-1 to TRBJ2-1, with TRBD2 identical over 12 bases. The CDR3 DNA sequence: TGCAGTGCTCGGACTAGCGGGACCTACAATGAGCAGTTCTTC. Amino acids: CSARTSGTYNEQFF.